The 24 T cell receptor beta chains below come from one sample, sequenced in a study of response to subunit inactivated influenza vaccine. TCRdb redid the calling of the RT-PCR reads with MiXCR, one entry per CDR3 protein. The top ten clones hold 9.5% to 15% of a sample with roughly 460,000 distinct CDR3 sequences, about 10% of them seen once. Material: PBMCs from blood, obtained more than 35 days after vaccination. The receptors derive from a man aged 50-59 years who received an inactivated influenza vaccine.

This clonotype was counted at least ten times. This chain links TRBV3-1 with TRBJ2-1, with D maybe TRBD2 (6 bases). The ends were cut back, 1 base at V and 0 bases at J, with 7 bases in the middle. Germline V lookup: CDR1 LGHDT, CDR2 YNNKEL (reference sequence). The CDR3 has 15 residues. In nucleotides, the CDR3 is TGTGCCAGCAGCCAAGGCGGGATCTCCTACAATGAGCAGTTCTTC. This gives the protein CASSQGGISYNEQFF.

The table lists this clonotype with a few counts. The rearrangement uses TRBV5-6 and TRBJ2-1, with D possibly being TRBD1 or TRBD2 (5 bases each). Germline CDR1 and CDR2: SGHDT and YYEEEE. The CDR3 runs 15 residues. V gave up 0 bases and J gave up 8 bases, with 15 bases separating them. CDR3 residues: CASSLVEVRGDEQFF. The CDR3 DNA reads TGTGCCAGCAGCTTGGTAGAGGTCCGGGGCGATGAGCAGTTCTTC.

CDR3 in amino acids: CASSAQGTPRMGYEQYF. The DNA of the CDR3 is TGTGCCAGCAGCGCCCAAGGGACTCCGAGGATGGGGTACGAGCAGTACTTC. The chain carries TRBV9 and TRBJ2-7; maybe TRBD2 (6 bases). The length of the CDR3 is 17 residues. Trimming removed 3 bases from V and 4 bases from J, with 23 bases in between. In germline, CDR1 is SGDLS, CDR2 YYNGEE.

The chain couples TRBV12-3 or TRBV12-4 to TRBJ1-5; 12 nucleotides agree with TRBD1. J lost 4 bases, V lost 4 bases, and 8 bases had no gene match. The CDR3 is 17 amino acids. The CDR3 is CASSSGTGGFRNQPQHF. For the CDR3, the DNA is TGTGCCAGCAGTTCAGGGACAGGGGGCTTTCGAAATCAGCCCCAGCATTTT.

This clonotype was detected only a few times. V is TRBV5-1 and J is TRBJ2-3; possibly TRBD2 for D (5 bases). In germline, CDR1 is SGHRS, CDR2 YFSETQ. The ends were cut back, 3 bases at V and 4 bases at J, with 12 bases in the middle. The CDR3 has 14 residues. CDR3 DNA: TGCGCCAGCAGCTCGGCCCCCGGGGCAGATACGCAGTATTTT. As protein: CASSSAPGADTQYF.

This clonotype appeared a few times. V gene TRBV4-3 combines with J gene TRBJ2-5; D not resolved. Trimming removed 0 bases at V and 9 bases at J, with 14 bases between. The length of the CDR3 is 14 residues. The germline gives CDR1 LGHNA, CDR2 YSLEER. The CDR3 protein is CASSQDFGPRAQYF. CDR3 DNA: TGCGCCAGCAGCCAAGATTTCGGTCCACGGGCCCAGTACTTC.

The V call is TRBV12-3 or TRBV12-4, the J call TRBJ2-7, with D possibly TRBD2 on 5 matching bases. V was cut by 6 bases and J by 3 bases, with 12 bases left in between. The CDR3 covers 13 residues. The chain's CDR3 is CASRDGGVYEQYF. Here the CDR3 DNA reads TGTGCCAGCAGGGACGGAGGAGTCTACGAGCAGTACTTC.

Many counts were recorded for this clonotype. The chain uses TRBV15 and TRBJ2-5, with no clear D. The CDR3 contains 14 residues. The V gene's germline CDR1 is LNHNV and CDR2 YYDKDF (reference sequence). V lost 1 base and J lost 2, with 8 bases in between. The CDR3 here is CATSRAPGQETQYF. The CDR3 DNA reads as TGTGCCACCAGCAGAGCTCCCGGACAAGAGACCCAGTACTTC.

The rearrangement links TRBV28 to TRBJ2-7; TRBD1 matches 11 bases. Germline values: CDR1 MDHEN, CDR2 SYDVKM. The V segment lost 5 bases and the J segment 6 bases; nucleotides outside the gene matches: 9. CDR3 size: 15 residues. CDR3 residues: CASSPGTGGLREQYF. The CDR3 nucleotides read TGTGCCAGCAGTCCCGGGACAGGGGGTTTGCGCGAGCAGTACTTC.

In this sample, this clonotype turned up a few times. The V gene is TRBV4-3, the J gene TRBJ2-7, with D tentatively TRBD2 (6 bases). The CDR3 has 15 residues. Trimming left V 4 bases short and J 5 bases short, with 18 bases between. The germline CDR1 and CDR2 sequences are LGHNA and YSLEER. CDR3 region: CASSPGSRAVDEQYF. The CDR3 region has the DNA TGCGCCAGCAGCCCCGGGAGCAGGGCCGTCGACGAGCAGTACTTC.

The J gene is TRBJ2-7, the V gene TRBV5-6, with D possibly TRBD2 on 6 matching bases. Per the germline V gene, CDR1 is SGHDT and CDR2 is YYEEEE. With 2 bases removed from V and 0 bases from J, the gap between germline ends came to 9 bases. The CDR3 has 14 residues. CDR3 in DNA: TGTGCCAGCAGCTTTATGGGAGGCTCCTACGAGCAGTACTTC. Amino acids: CASSFMGGSYEQYF.

The V call is TRBV9, the J call TRBJ1-2; 8 nucleotides agree with TRBD1. J was trimmed by 5 bases and V by 0 bases; bases with no gene match: 6. The CDR3 totals 15 residues. Germline V gene sequence: CDR1 SGDLS, CDR2 YYNGEE. CDR3 in amino acids: CASSVGSGQGYGYTF. The CDR3 nucleotides read TGTGCCAGCAGCGTAGGGTCCGGACAGGGATATGGCTACACCTTC.

This clonotype was seen a handful of times. The J gene is TRBJ2-7, the V gene TRBV24-1, with unresolved D. The CDR3 is 12 residues long. The germline V gene encodes CDR1 KGHDR and CDR2 SFDVKD. Trimming stripped 1 base from V and 6 bases from J, with 6 bases between. The CDR3 sequence: CATSDFRGEQYF. For the CDR3, the DNA is TGTGCCACCAGTGATTTCAGAGGCGAGCAGTACTTC.

This clonotype was recorded a few times. The chain uses TRBV7-2 and TRBJ1-1; TRBD1 might be the D (5 bases). V was clipped by 2 bases and J by 4 bases, with 11 bases between them. The CDR3 is 14 amino acids. Germline V gene data show CDR1 as SGHTA and CDR2 as FQGNSA. CDR3 nucleotide sequence: TGTGCCAGCAGCTTACAGGCTGGGGGCACTGAAGCTTTCTTT. Translated, it gives CASSLQAGGTEAFF.

The genes are TRBV12-3 or TRBV12-4 and TRBJ1-5; D remains unclear. CDR3 length equals 14 residues. Trimming took off 1 base at V and 4 bases at J, with 8 bases between the two ends. The DNA of the CDR3 is TGTGCCAGCAGTTTAGGACGGACTAATCAGCCCCAGCATTTT. Translation: CASSLGRTNQPQHF.

V gene TRBV12-3 or TRBV12-4 combines with J gene TRBJ2-7; 7 nucleotides line up with TRBD1. V was pared by 5 bases and J by 2 bases, with 9 bases of the junction left unmatched. The CDR3 is made up of 15 amino acids. The CDR3 coding sequence is TGTGCCAGCAGTCCCCGGACAGGCGTTACCTACGAGCAGTACTTC. It codes for CASSPRTGVTYEQYF.

This clonotype was observed a handful of times. This chain links TRBV4-2 with TRBJ2-1; possible D gene TRBD2, 6 bases. The CDR3 contains 14 residues. V lost 4 bases, J lost 7 bases, and 14 bases lay in between. Germline V lookup: CDR1 LGHNA, CDR2 YNFKEQ. The CDR3 here is CASSRDLIGNEQFF. CDR3 DNA: TGTGCCAGCAGCCGGGACTTGATTGGGAATGAGCAGTTCTTC.

This clonotype came up a few times. This chain connects TRBV10-3 to TRBJ2-7, with 9 positions matching TRBD1. The CDR3 contains 14 residues. Germline assignment: CDR1 ENHRY and CDR2 SYGVKD. V dropped 7 bases and J dropped 6; count of bases not matched to a gene: 10. CDR3 DNA sequence: TGTGCCATCACCCGGACAGGGGACGTCTCCGAGCAGTACTTC. As protein: CAITRTGDVSEQYF.

V is TRBV28 and J is TRBJ1-2; D possibly corresponds to TRBD1 (6 bases). The CDR3 is 12 amino acids. Germline V lookup: CDR1 MDHEN, CDR2 SYDVKM. Trimming left V 8 bases short and J 9 bases short, with 16 bases between. This CDR3 reads CASVVGGGRYTF. The CDR3 coding sequence is TGTGCCAGCGTCGTTGGGGGCGGTCGCTACACCTTC.

The chain recombines TRBV28 with TRBJ2-5, with D hard to call. Germline-derived CDR1 and CDR2 are MDHEN and SYDVKM. The ends were cut back, 5 bases at V and 4 bases at J, with 11 bases in the middle. This CDR3 comprises 13 residues. The CDR3 region has the DNA TGTGCCAGCAGTACGGGCGCCCCAGAGACCCAGTACTTC. This codes for CASSTGAPETQYF. The full variable domain, its missing parts supplied by reference TRBV28 and TRBJ2-5, is DVKVTQSSRYLVKRTGEKVFLECVQDMDHENMFWYRQDPGLGLRLIYFSYDVKMKEKGDIPEGYSVSREKKERFSLILESASTNQTSMYLCASSTGAPETQYFGPGTRLLVL.

This clonotype came up many times. V is TRBV18 and J is TRBJ2-1; D may be TRBD1 or TRBD2 (5 bases each). V lost 8 bases, J lost 8 bases, and 19 bases lay in between. Germline values: CDR1 KGHSH, CDR2 LQKENI. The CDR3 sequence is 14 residues long. Here the CDR3 DNA reads TGTGCCAGCCAAACAGGAGGAGGTAACGATGAGCAGTTCTTC. Amino acids: CASQTGGGNDEQFF. Variable domain in full (rest from reference TRBV18 and TRBJ2-1): NAGVMQNPRHLVRRRGQEARLRCSPMKGHSHVYWYRQLPEEGLKFMVYLQKENIIDESGMPKERFSAEFPKEGPSILRIQQVVRGDSAAYFCASQTGGGNDEQFFGPGTRLTVL.

The sample holds a few counts of this clonotype. The chain is built from TRBV7-2 and TRBJ2-3, with 8 bases identical to TRBD2. The junction had 8 bases not matched to a gene; V was cut back by 5 bases and J by 4 bases. The CDR3 length is 15 residues. Germline V gives CDR1 SGHTA, CDR2 FQGNSA. This CDR3 is CASSRSGVSADTQYF. In nucleotides, the CDR3 is TGTGCCAGCAGCCGTAGCGGGGTGTCTGCAGATACGCAGTATTTT.

The table lists this clonotype with a few counts. The rearrangement uses TRBV13 and TRBJ2-7; D may be TRBD2 (5 bases). V was trimmed by 0 bases and J by 7 bases, leaving 13 bases between them. Germline CDR1 reads PRHDT; CDR2 reads FYEKMQ (reference sequence). This CDR3 spans 14 amino acids. CDR3 DNA: TGTGCCAGCAGCTTAGGGACGGCACGGAGGGAGCAGTACTTC. Residues: CASSLGTARREQYF.

This clonotype has ten or more counts. The chain has TRBV12-3 or TRBV12-4 and TRBJ2-1, with unresolved D. The CDR3 totals 14 residues. The ends were cut back, 3 bases at V and 4 bases at J, with 10 bases in the middle. CDR3 coding DNA: TGTGCCAGCAGTTTTTCCTACAGATACAATGAGCAGTTCTTC. Translated, it gives CASSFSYRYNEQFF.